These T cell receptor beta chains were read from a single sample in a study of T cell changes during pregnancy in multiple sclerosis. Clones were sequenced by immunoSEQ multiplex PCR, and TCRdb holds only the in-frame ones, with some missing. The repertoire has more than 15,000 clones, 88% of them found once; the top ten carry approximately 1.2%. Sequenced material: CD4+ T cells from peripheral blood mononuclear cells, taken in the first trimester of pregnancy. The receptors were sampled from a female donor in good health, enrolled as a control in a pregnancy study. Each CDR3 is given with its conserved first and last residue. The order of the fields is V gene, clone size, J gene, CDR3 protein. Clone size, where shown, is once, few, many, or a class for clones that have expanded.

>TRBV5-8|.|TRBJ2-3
CASSLGTSGVSTDTQYF
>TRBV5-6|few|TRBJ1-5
CASSRQGYQPQHF
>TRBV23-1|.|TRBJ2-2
CASSQTRDYRKTGELFF
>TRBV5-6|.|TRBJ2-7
CASGGTPGSYEQYF
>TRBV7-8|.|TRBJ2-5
CASSPTDQETQYF
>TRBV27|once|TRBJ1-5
CASGPGVGNQPQHF
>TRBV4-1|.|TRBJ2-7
CASSQDYGRTNEQYF
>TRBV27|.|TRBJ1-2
CASSPTGEGYTF
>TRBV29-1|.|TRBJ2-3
CSVRSSGSTDTQYF
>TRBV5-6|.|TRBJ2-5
CASSRQQETQYF
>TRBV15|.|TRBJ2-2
CATSRGWREGLTGELFF
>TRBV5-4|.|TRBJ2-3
CASSPSGGSTDTQYF
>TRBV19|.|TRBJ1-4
CASSIAGLEKLFF
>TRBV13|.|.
CASSFGQAKNYEQYF
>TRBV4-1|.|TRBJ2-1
CASSQDTSGANNEQFF
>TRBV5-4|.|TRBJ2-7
CASSLGGTGGLYSEQYF
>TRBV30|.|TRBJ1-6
CAWRVYGSGTGLTNHNSPLHF
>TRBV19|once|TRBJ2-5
CASSIVGVRETQYF
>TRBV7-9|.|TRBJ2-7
CASSLGTSRFGEQYF
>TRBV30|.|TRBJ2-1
CAWSVPPRLAGENNEQFF
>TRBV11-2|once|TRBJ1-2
CASSSGANYGYTF
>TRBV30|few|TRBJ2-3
CAWSGSVPTDTQYF
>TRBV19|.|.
CASSIGAGSSYEQYF
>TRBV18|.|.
CASSPREKLGDEQYF
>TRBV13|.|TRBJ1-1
CASSPTGTGNTEAFF
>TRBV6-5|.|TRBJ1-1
CASSYSIQMNTEAFF
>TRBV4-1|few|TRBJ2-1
CASSHVDMGLSYNEQFF
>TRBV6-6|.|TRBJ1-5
CASSPDIYQPQHF
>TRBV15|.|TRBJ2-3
CATSRDSGGSTDTQYF
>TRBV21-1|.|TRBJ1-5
CASSPIPLTDSNQPQHF
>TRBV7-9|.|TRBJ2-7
CASSHGTRGEQYF
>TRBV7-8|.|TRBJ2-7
CASSSTGTTYEQYF
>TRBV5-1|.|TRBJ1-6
CASSSDSDSYNSPLHF
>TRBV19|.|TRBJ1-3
CASSVGSEGNTIYF
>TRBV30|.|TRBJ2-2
CAWDSGGVTGELFF
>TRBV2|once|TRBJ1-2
CASSGEGYGYTF
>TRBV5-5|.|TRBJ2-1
CASSLEWGVWNDEQFF
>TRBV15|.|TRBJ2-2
CATSRGPVNTGELFF
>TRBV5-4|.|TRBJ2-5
CASSSQPTSGETQYF
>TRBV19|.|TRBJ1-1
CASSMHGQGMSTEAFF
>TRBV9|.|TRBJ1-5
CASSPFLGGGQPQHF
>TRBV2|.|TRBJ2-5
CAVSKGEYQETQYF
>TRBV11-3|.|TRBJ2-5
CASSHGQGAKETQYF
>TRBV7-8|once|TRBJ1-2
CASSFGAGVVYTF
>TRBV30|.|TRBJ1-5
CAWGHRNNQPQHF
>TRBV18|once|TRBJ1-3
CASSPLEQGSGNTIYF
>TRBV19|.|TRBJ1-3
CASSVTGSGNTIYF
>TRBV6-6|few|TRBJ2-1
CASSRGQGMHNEQFF
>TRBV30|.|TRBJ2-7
CAWSVPPQRVEQYF
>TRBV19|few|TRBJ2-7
CASSIGQAYEQYF
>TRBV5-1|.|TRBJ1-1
CASSLSGRNTEAFF
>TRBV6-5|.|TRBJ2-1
CASSLLAGGYNEQFF
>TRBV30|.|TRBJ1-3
CAWSAGTGGLPDTIYF
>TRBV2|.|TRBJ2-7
CASSEASGSHEQYF
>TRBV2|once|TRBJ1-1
CASSDSGGTEAFF
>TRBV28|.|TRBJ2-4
CASSLGTSGGADIQYF
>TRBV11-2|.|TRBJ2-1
CASSFGTSGGNEQFF